The TCR beta chain under discussion was sequenced for a study of T cell responses to AZD1222 COVID-19 vaccine. Study-wide results and limits: Repertoire sampling happened only post peak T cell response.

Only in-frame clones appear in the TCRdb table, and some are missing; sequencing was by immunoSEQ multiplex PCR. This table has about 220,000 clones, more than 85% appearing once. Of note for this clone: Its cognate antigen is unknown.

Germline V gene lookup returns CDR1 DFQATT and CDR2 SNEGSKA (reference sequence). CDR3 size: 14 residues. The ends were cut back, 3 bases at V and 2 bases at J, with 12 bases in the middle. Sample: peripheral blood, taken on day 0 of MenACWY control vaccination. V gene TRBV20-1 combines with J gene TRBJ2-3, with D possibly being TRBD1 (6 bases). The sequence came from an adult in good health. CDR3 loop: CSASHQGYTDTQYF. As DNA, the CDR3 is TGCAGTGCTAGTCATCAGGGGTACACAGATACGCAGTATTTT.